The present entry profiles one T cell receptor beta chain with its context. The data stem from a study of control samples from healthy donors and cancer patients. This CDR3 has 12 amino acids. V was pared by 7 bases and J by 4 bases, with 11 bases between. Germline V lookup: CDR1 MNHEY, CDR2 SMNVEV (reference sequence). Assay: immunoSEQ multiplex PCR; the TCRdb copy retains only in-frame clones and omits some. The top ten hold 2% of the sample, which has 170,000 or so clones, around 90% seen once. What was sequenced was blood. This receptor was obtained from a middle-aged woman in good health. This sequence joins TRBV27 and TRBJ2-7; D not resolved. CDR3 in amino acids: CASIGRRYEQYF. Written as DNA, the CDR3 is TGTGCCAGCATCGGTAGAAGGTACGAGCAGTACTTC.